This T cell receptor (beta chain) was recorded in a study of blood T cell repertoires in COVID-19. Data came from immunoSEQ multiplex PCR; TCRdb stores just in-frame clones and leaves some out. The top ten clones hold 0.65% to 0.85% of a sample with over 200,000 clones, 92% of them seen once. The CDR3 is made up of 18 amino acids. The germline V gene has CDR1 MDHEN and CDR2 SYDVKM. The trim removed 7 bases at V and 7 bases at J, leaving 16 bases unmatched. V usage is TRBV28 and J usage is TRBJ1-6; 10 bases are a match to TRBD1. The sequence was collected from a man in his sixties with COVID-19, enrolled during active disease. Source material: peripheral blood. The CDR3 sequence: CASNLAPGQGLWNSPLHF. The CDR3 DNA is TGTGCCAGCAACCTAGCTCCGGGACAGGGGTTATGGAATTCACCCCTCCACTTT.